Presented here are 18 T cell receptor beta chains from one specimen sequenced in a study of regulatory T cells in long-lasting Graves disease. The authors built TCR beta libraries using iRepertoire HTBI primers and Arm-PCR of CDR3 regions. One entry per CDR3 protein, called by TCRdb with MiXCR from the multiplex PCR reads. The table has more than 350,000 distinct CDR3 sequences, around 14% seen once. Time point in this sample: newly diagnosed GD, antithyroid drugs for less than 3 months. Extracted RNA from PBMCs served as the source of the TCR library. These same records also appear under a second study, on T cells in Graves' hyperthyroidism and ophthalmopathy.

The sample was peripheral blood mononuclear cells (PBMCs), taken at new diagnosis, from a patient treated with antithyroid drugs. All receptors come from a woman aged 30 to 39 with Graves disease.

This clonotype was seen many times. CDR3 loop: CASSPALEAFF. In DNA form, the CDR3 reads TGTGCCAGCAGCCCGGCCCTTGAAGCTTTCTTT. V is TRBV6-1 and J is TRBJ1-1; D call uncertain. The CDR3 loop spans 11 amino acids. Between the trimmed V and J ends, which lost 6 bases and 7 bases, there was a span of 9 bases. The germline V gene has CDR1 MNHNS and CDR2 SASEGT.

This clonotype was found many times. V is TRBV24-1 and J is TRBJ2-7; possibly TRBD1 or TRBD2 for D (5 bases each). Germline V lookup: CDR1 KGHDR, CDR2 SFDVKD. Trimming took off 5 bases at V and 3 bases at J, with 10 bases between the two ends. This CDR3 contains 13 residues. CDR3 in DNA: TGTGCCACCAGTGCGGGACCTAACTACGAGCAGTACTTC. Translation gives CATSAGPNYEQYF.

In this sample, this clonotype turned up many times. The gene calls are TRBV30 and TRBJ2-7; TRBD1 aligns across 10 bases. There are 15 residues in the CDR3. Germline lookup yields CDR1 GTSNPN and CDR2 SVGIG (reference sequence). V lost 3 bases to trimming and J lost 2 bases; unmatched junction nucleotides: 7. The CDR3 bases are TGTGCCTGGAGCGTTTGGGACAGGGGCGCCTACGAGCAGTACTTC. Protein product: CAWSVWDRGAYEQYF. Using reference TRBV30 and TRBJ2-7 for the parts outside the CDR3, the full variable domain is SQTIHQWPATLVQPVGSPLSLECTVEGTSNPNLYWYRQAAGRGLQLLFYSVGIGQISSEVPQNLSASRPQDRQFILSSKKLLLSDSGFYLCAWSVWDRGAYEQYFGPGTRLTVT.

This clonotype was found many times. This chain uses TRBV11-3 with TRBJ1-4; D not certain. The germline V gene has CDR1 SGHNT and CDR2 YENEEA. The CDR3 runs to 16 residues. The V gene lost 4 bases and the J gene lost 6 bases, with 18 bases spanning the gap. Written as DNA, the CDR3 is TGTGCCAGCAGCTCCCCGGTGGAGTCAGCGGATGAAAAACTGTTTTTT. It yields the protein CASSSPVESADEKLFF.

This clonotype was seen repeatedly, ten times or more. The J gene is TRBJ1-1, the V gene TRBV12-3 or TRBV12-4; 7 bases align to TRBD1. CDR3 length: 15 amino acids. Trimming cost V 3 bases and J 1 base; bases outside gene matches: 5. The DNA of the CDR3 is TGTGCCAGCAGTTTTCGGACAGGAGCGAACACTGAAGCTTTCTTT. It encodes CASSFRTGANTEAFF.

This clonotype has at least ten counts. The chain joins TRBV20-1 to TRBJ2-1; D is uncertain. The CDR3 length is 11 residues. The germline CDR1 and CDR2 sequences are DFQATT and SNEGSKA (reference sequence). V lost 1 base, J lost 6 bases, and 4 bases lay in between. Here the CDR3 reads CSARVPNEQFF. Here the CDR3 DNA reads TGCAGTGCTAGAGTCCCCAATGAGCAGTTCTTC.

This clonotype came up many times. The rearrangement links TRBV20-1 to TRBJ2-1, with 8 positions matching TRBD2. The trim removed 0 bases at V and 8 bases at J, leaving 9 bases unmatched. Germline lookup yields CDR1 DFQATT and CDR2 SNEGSKA (reference sequence). This CDR3 spans 15 amino acids. The DNA for the CDR3 is TGCAGTGCTAGAGATGGAGCGGGAGATTTAGATGAGCAGTTCTTC. The encoded protein is CSARDGAGDLDEQFF.

The CDR3: CAWNVRGQGGQPQHF. For the CDR3, the DNA is TGTGCCTGGAATGTACGTGGACAGGGAGGTCAGCCCCAGCATTTT. The chain couples TRBV30 to TRBJ1-5; 8 bases are a match to TRBD1. The germline CDR1 and CDR2 sequences are GTSNPN and SVGIG (reference sequence). CDR3 length equals 15 residues. The V gene end was trimmed by 4 bases and the J gene end by 6 bases; junction bases not matched to a gene: 11.

As regards this clonotype: A read error is possible here, since a much larger clone lies one base away. The chain couples TRBV7-2 to TRBJ2-7; a weak D match, TRBD2 (5 bases). Germline V gives CDR1 SGHTA, CDR2 FQGNSA. CDR3 size: 14 residues. The DNA of the CDR3 is TGTGCCTACAAAGACGGCGGAGGTCCCTACGAGCGGTACTTC. Translation gives CAYKDGGGPYERYF.

This clonotype was seen a handful of times. The chain employs TRBV29-1 and TRBJ2-7; possible D gene TRBD2, 6 bases. The V end lost 7 bases, the J end lost 3 bases, and 16 bases lay between the germline ends. Germline V gives CDR1 SQVTM, CDR2 ANQGSEA. This CDR3 has 13 residues. Here the CDR3 DNA reads TGCAGCGCCAAGGAGGGACGGAGCTACGAGCAGTACTTC. Translation: CSAKEGRSYEQYF.

This clonotype was detected a few times. J is TRBJ2-1 and V is TRBV9; 12 bases are shared with TRBD2. Germline V gene data show CDR1 as SGDLS and CDR2 as YYNGEE. The CDR3 sequence is 17 residues long. V dropped 1 base and J dropped 1; count of bases not matched to a gene: 3. In DNA, the CDR3 is TGTGCCAGCAGCGTACTGACTAGCGGGAGTTCCTACAATGAGCAGTTCTTC. This sequence encodes CASSVLTSGSSYNEQFF.

This clonotype was observed many times. This chain uses TRBV12-3 or TRBV12-4 with TRBJ1-1; D possibly corresponds to TRBD1 (5 bases). With 3 bases removed from V and 7 bases from J, the gap between germline ends came to 18 bases. CDR3 length equals 15 residues. This CDR3 reads CASSLAMVGGNEAFF. Here the CDR3 DNA reads TGTGCCAGCAGTTTGGCCATGGTCGGGGGGAATGAAGCTTTCTTT.

This clonotype has more than one count but fewer than ten. CDR3 protein: CASRTSGGGELFF. CDR3 coding DNA: TGTGCCAGCAGAACTAGCGGGGGCGGGGAGCTGTTTTTT. The rearrangement uses TRBV5-5 and TRBJ2-2; TRBD2 matches 11 bases. The CDR3 spans 13 residues. The J segment lost 7 bases and the V segment lost 5 bases, leaving 1 base of the junction unmatched. Germline-derived CDR1 and CDR2 are SGHKS and YYEKEE (reference sequence). Together with reference TRBV5-5 and TRBJ2-2, the CDR3 gives the full variable domain: DAGVTQSPTHLIKTRGQQVTLRCSPISGHKSVSWYQQVLGQGPQFIFQYYEKEERGRGNFPDRFSARQFPNYSSELNVNALLLGDSALYLCASRTSGGGELFFGEGSRLTVL.

This chain uses TRBV10-3 with TRBJ2-2, with TRBD2 matching 10 bases. Germline loops: CDR1 ENHRY, CDR2 SYGVKD. The CDR3 has 14 amino acids. Trimming cost V 8 bases and J 7 bases; bases outside gene matches: 7. CDR3 sequence: CAIQSSGRVGELFF. CDR3 sequence (DNA): TGTGCCATCCAGTCTAGCGGGAGAGTCGGGGAGCTGTTTTTT.

At least ten counts were recorded for this clonotype. This chain links TRBV12-5 with TRBJ1-1, with D possibly being TRBD1 (6 bases). CDR3 size: 14 residues. Germline V gives CDR1 LGHNT, CDR2 FRNRAP. V lost 11 bases to trimming and J lost 1 base, with 17 bases between them. CDR3 nucleotide sequence: TGTGCTTGGATCCGGGGGGCTAAGAACACTGAAGCTTTCTTT. Its translation: CAWIRGAKNTEAFF.

Of note for this clonotype: Possible read error: a much larger clone is one base away. This chain links TRBV27 with TRBJ1-5; the D is unclear. This CDR3 is built from 15 residues. V lost 5 bases and J 2 bases, leaving 13 bases between the germline ends. CDR1 and CDR2 from the germline V gene are MNHEY and SMNVEV (reference sequence). CDR3 amino acids: CASSELSWGNQPQHF. CDR3 in DNA: TGTGCCAGCAGTGAGCTGTCCTGGGGCAATCAGCCCCAGCATTTT.

The rearrangement links TRBV6-2 or TRBV6-3 to TRBJ1-4, with D unresolved. The CDR3 length is 16 residues. Between the trimmed V and J ends, which lost 3 bases and 8 bases, there was a span of 19 bases. Per germline, CDR1 MNHEY and CDR2 SVGEGT. CDR3 protein: CASSYNLVAQEEKLFF. The CDR3 DNA follows: TGTGCCAGCAGTTATAACTTAGTGGCCCAAGAGGAAAAACTGTTTTTT.

The chain employs TRBV5-4 and TRBJ2-7; 7 positions agree with TRBD1. The ends lost 4 bases at V and 3 bases at J; junction bases unmatched: 4. The CDR3 totals 13 residues. CDR1 and CDR2 (germline): SGHNT, YYREEE (reference sequence). CDR3 in amino acids: CASSATGNYEQYF. Here the CDR3 DNA reads TGTGCCAGCAGCGCGACAGGGAACTACGAGCAGTACTTC.